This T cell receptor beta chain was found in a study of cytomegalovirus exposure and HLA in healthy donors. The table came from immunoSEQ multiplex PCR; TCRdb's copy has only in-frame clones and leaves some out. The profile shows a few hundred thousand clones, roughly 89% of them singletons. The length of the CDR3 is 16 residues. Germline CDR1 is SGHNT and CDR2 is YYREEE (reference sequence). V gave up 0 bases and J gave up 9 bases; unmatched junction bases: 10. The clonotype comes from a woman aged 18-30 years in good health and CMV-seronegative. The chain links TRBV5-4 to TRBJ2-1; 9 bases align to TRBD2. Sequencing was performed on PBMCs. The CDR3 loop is CASSLGGSGSGIEQFF. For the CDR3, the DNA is TGTGCCAGCAGCTTGGGAGGTAGCGGGAGCGGGATTGAGCAGTTCTTC.